This is a list of T cell receptor beta chains from one sample in a study of response to subunit inactivated influenza vaccine. TCRdb re-analysed the RT-PCR reads in MiXCR, keeping a single row per CDR3 protein. The data contain almost 250,000 distinct CDR3 sequences, less than 15% of them singletons. The material was non-naive T cells sorted from PBMCs, obtained roughly 15 days before vaccination. Every receptor here comes from a middle-aged man who received an inactivated influenza vaccine. Both conserved end residues are part of each CDR3. D genes are given only for firm matches. The listing skips clone size in some rows; elsewhere it reads once, few, many or a size class.

clone_size	v_call	j_call	d_call	cdr3_aa	cdr3_nt
few	TRBV5-1	TRBJ2-3	-	CASRMSDADTQYF	TGCGCCAGTAGGATGTCGGACGCAGATACGCAGTATTTT
-	TRBV4-3	TRBJ1-6	-	CASSQERGRSSPLHF	TGCGCCAGCAGCCAAGAAAGGGGGAGGTCTTCACCCCTCCACTTT
-	TRBV7-9	TRBJ2-5	-	CASSLLREQETQYF	TGTGCCAGCAGCCTCCTCCGGGAACAAGAGACCCAGTACTTC
-	TRBV6-1	TRBJ2-1	-	CASSPQLASYNEQFF	TGTGCCAGCAGTCCCCAGCTAGCCTCCTACAATGAGCAGTTCTTC
few	TRBV5-5	TRBJ2-7	TRBD1	CASSLQGGAYEQYF	TGTGCCAGCAGCCTACAGGGGGGCGCCTACGAGCAGTACTTC
-	TRBV5-4	TRBJ2-7	-	CASSSTGMGEQYF	TGTGCCAGCAGCTCAACAGGGATGGGGGAGCAGTACTTC
few	TRBV19	TRBJ2-3	-	CASNGGLTTDTQYF	TGTGCCAGTAACGGCGGGCTAACCACAGATACGCAGTATTTT
-	TRBV27	TRBJ2-2	-	CASSFLSGELFF	TGTGCCAGCAGTTTTTTATCCGGGGAGCTGTTTTTT
-	TRBV19	TRBJ2-5	TRBD1	CASAGQGREETQYF	TGTGCCAGCGCCGGACAGGGCCGGGAAGAGACCCAGTACTTC
few	TRBV27	TRBJ2-1	TRBD2	CASSTASGAYNEQFF	TGTGCCAGCAGCACGGCTAGCGGGGCCTACAATGAGCAGTTCTTC